This entry describes one T cell receptor beta chain. This sample's time point: after neoadjuvant nivolumab, at surgical resection. The entry originates in a study of neoadjuvant anti-PD-1 for oral cavity cancer. Study information: Patients mostly received three to four biweekly nivolumab doses at 3 mg/kg before surgery.

From germline, CDR1 is SNHLY and CDR2 FYNNEI. Losses at the gene ends were 10 bases for V and 2 bases for J; bases not matched to a gene: 4. The CDR3 contains 14 residues. The repertoire was sequenced with immunoSEQ multiplex PCR; TCRdb's copy has only in-frame clones and lacks some. The table shows about 10,000 clones, with roughly 61% occurring only once. The sample consisted of tumor tissue, taken after nivolumab (anti-PD-1) treatment. The genes are TRBV2 and TRBJ2-1; 11 bases align to TRBD2. The clonotype comes from a person aged 35 to 85 with oral cavity squamous cell carcinoma. CDR3 sequence reads: CAIGTSGPYNEQFF. Here the CDR3 DNA reads TGTGCCATCGGGACTAGCGGTCCCTACAATGAGCAGTTCTTC. Full variable domain (remainder filled in from reference TRBV2 and TRBJ2-1): EPEVTQTPSHQVTQMGQEVILRCVPISNHLYFYWYRQILGQKVEFLVSFYNNEISEKSEIFDDQFSVERPDGSNFTLKIRSTKLEDSAMYFCAIGTSGPYNEQFFGPGTRLTVL.